This T cell receptor beta chain was recorded in a study of blood T cell repertoires in COVID-19. Across the study: Italy, Spain and the United States were the sources of the convalescent and acute COVID-19 samples.

The CDR3 covers 13 residues. The germline gives CDR1 GTSNPN, CDR2 SVGIG (reference sequence). Each participant's cohort was designated according to participant-reported clinical history. Using immunoSEQ multiplex PCR, the repertoire was profiled, and TCRdb retains in-frame clones only, with some absent. The sample records nearly 250,000 clones, around 86% being singletons. The origin of this receptor is a woman aged 45 to 65 who had recovered from COVID-19. The specimen was PBMCs or T cells enriched from blood (not recorded which). This chain uses TRBV30 with TRBJ1-2; D is unresolved. CDR3 sequence (DNA): TGTCTGTCCGACCGGCGGTGGTTCGGGGGCTACACCTTC. This sequence encodes CLSDRRWFGGYTF.